Listed here are 20 T cell receptor beta chains from one sample, sequenced in a study of chronic HIV infection and antiretroviral therapy. In TCRdb, the 5' RACE reads were re-called with MiXCR into one record per CDR3 protein. The sample records 39,000 or so distinct CDR3 sequences, roughly 8.2% being singletons. The material sequenced was peripheral blood. These receptors came from an adult who had HIV and had not received antiretroviral therapy, or was an uninfected healthy control (not recorded which).

The chain couples TRBV28 to TRBJ1-1; a possible D gene is TRBD1 (6 bases). The CDR3 contains 14 residues. Germline CDR1 is MDHEN and CDR2 is SYDVKM. Trimming removed 4 bases from V and 5 bases from J, with 14 bases in between. CDR3 region: CASSSRQGRTEAFF. Written as DNA, the CDR3 is TGTGCCAGCAGTTCACGGCAGGGGAGGACTGAAGCTTTCTTT.

About this clonotype itself: Being one base from a much bigger clone, this may be a read error. V and J are TRBV28 and TRBJ2-1; no reliable D call. Trimming removed 10 bases at V and 14 bases at J, with 18 bases between. The CDR3 is made up of 11 amino acids. The germline gives CDR1 MDHEN, CDR2 SYDVKM. CDR3 residues: CATTYYPQKFF. DNA for the CDR3: TGTGCCACTACTTATTACCCTCAGAAGTTCTTC.

This clonotype showed up just a few times. J is TRBJ2-7 and V is TRBV5-6, with 8 bases lining up with TRBD1. The CDR3 has 14 amino acids. CDR1 and CDR2 (germline): SGHDT, YYEEEE. J was trimmed by 0 bases and V by 5 bases; bases with no gene match: 4. CDR3: CASRSDRDSYEQYF. The CDR3 nucleotides read TGTGCCAGCAGATCGGACAGGGACTCCTACGAGCAGTACTTC.

This clonotype has just a few counts. This chain joins TRBV2 and TRBJ2-3, with D hard to call. The V and J ends lost 4 bases and 2 bases respectively, with 7 bases between them. The germline CDR1 and CDR2 sequences are SNHLY and FYNNEI. There are 13 residues in the CDR3. CDR3: CASSGTLTDTQYF. CDR3 DNA sequence: TGTGCCAGCAGTGGTACCCTCACAGATACGCAGTATTTT.

On this clonotype: An end of the junction does not agree with germline; a read error may underlie this. This chain uses TRBV29-1 with TRBJ1-1; the D is unclear. CDR1 SQVTM and CDR2 ANQGSEA come from the germline V gene. The CDR3 contains 12 residues. CDR3 sequence (DNA): TGCAGCGTTGAAGATGTATGGCGTGAAACTTTCTTT. It encodes CSVEDVWRETFF. The full variable domain, rest sourced from reference TRBV29-1 and TRBJ1-1, is SAVISQKPSRDICQRGTSLTIQCQVDSQVTMMFWYRQQPGQSLTLIATANQGSEATYESGFVIDKFPISRPNLTFSTLTVSNMSPEDSSIYLCSVEDVWRETFFGQGTRLTVV.

This clonotype was observed a handful of times. CDR3 loop: CAIGAINTEAFF. CDR3 coding DNA: TGTGCCATTGGGGCCATTAACACTGAAGCTTTCTTT. The chain recombines TRBV28 with TRBJ1-1; maybe TRBD1 (5 bases). V was pared by 10 bases and J by 2 bases, with 11 bases between. Germline CDR1 MDHEN, CDR2 SYDVKM. The CDR3 runs to 12 residues.

The V gene is TRBV4-3, the J gene TRBJ1-3; 8 bases are a match to TRBD1. J was trimmed by 0 bases and V by 1 base; bases with no gene match: 5. The CDR3 sequence is 17 residues long. CDR1 and CDR2 (germline): LGHNA, YSLEER. The CDR3 region is CASSQGDRTTSGNTIYF. The CDR3 DNA reads TGCGCCAGCAGCCAAGGGGACAGGACAACCTCTGGAAACACCATATATTTT.

A few counts support this clonotype. V gene TRBV20-1 combines with J gene TRBJ1-5, with TRBD1 matching 7 bases. CDR3 length: 14 residues. Trimming removed 5 bases from V and 4 bases from J; junction bases left unmatched: 8. CDR1 and CDR2 (germline): DFQATT, SNEGSKA (reference sequence). CDR3 region: CSAGRQGKNQPQHF. The CDR3, as DNA: TGCAGTGCTGGACGACAGGGTAAGAATCAGCCCCAGCATTTT.

The chain uses TRBV6-2 or TRBV6-3 and TRBJ2-2; D not resolved. This CDR3 region has 11 residues. The V gene lost 4 bases and the J gene lost 4 bases, with 1 base spanning the gap. In germline, CDR1 is MNHEY, CDR2 SVGEGT. The DNA of the CDR3 is TGTGCCAGCAGTTCCACCGGGGAGCTGTTTTTT. Protein: CASSSTGELFF.

This clonotype has ten or more counts. CDR3 sequence reads: CASSLMNTGELFF. The CDR3 nucleotides read TGTGCCAGCAGCTTAATGAACACCGGGGAGCTGTTTTTT. The rearrangement joins TRBV7-9 to TRBJ2-2; no reliable D call. This CDR3 region has 13 residues. Per germline, CDR1 SEHNR and CDR2 FQNEAQ (reference sequence). Trimming shortened V by 2 bases and J by 1 base, and 2 bases separated the two germline ends.

This clonotype showed up many times. The rearrangement uses TRBV9 and TRBJ1-2, with D perhaps matching TRBD1 (5 bases). V dropped 3 bases and J dropped 0 bases, with 18 bases sitting between them. Germline values: CDR1 SGDLS, CDR2 YYNGEE. The CDR3 runs to 17 residues. Written as DNA, the CDR3 is TGTGCCAGCAGCGAGGGAAGGGGTACTAATACTAACTATGGCTACACCTTC. Protein sequence: CASSEGRGTNTNYGYTF.

This clonotype occurred many times. The chain carries TRBV29-1 and TRBJ2-4; 7 nucleotides align to TRBD2. In germline, CDR1 is SQVTM, CDR2 ANQGSEA. This CDR3 spans 13 amino acids. V gave up 3 bases and J gave up 7 bases; unmatched junction bases: 6. The CDR3 nucleotides read TGCAGCGTTGATGGGGGGGAGGGGAACATTCAGTACTTC. It codes for CSVDGGEGNIQYF.

This clonotype was recorded at least ten times. In DNA form, the CDR3 reads TGTGCCAGCAAGCTAGCGGGGGAACCTTACAATGAGCAGTTCTTC. Translation: CASKLAGEPYNEQFF. The V call is TRBV2, the J call TRBJ2-1, with TRBD2 matching 10 bases. Germline loops: CDR1 SNHLY, CDR2 FYNNEI. The CDR3 extends over 15 amino acids. V was pared by 7 bases and J by 4 bases, with 7 bases of the junction left unmatched.

J is TRBJ2-1 and V is TRBV7-9; no firm D call. CDR1 SEHNR and CDR2 FQNEAQ come from the germline V gene (reference sequence). V dropped 11 bases and J dropped 1 base, with 12 bases sitting between them. The CDR3 runs 13 residues. Here the CDR3 DNA reads TGTGCCGCAGCGAAGCAATCCTACAATGAGCAGTTCTTC. Amino acid sequence: CAAAKQSYNEQFF.

In this sample, this clonotype turned up many times. CDR3 loop: CASSLTGRMGNEQFF. For the CDR3, the DNA is TGTGCCAGCAGTTTAACCGGGAGAATGGGTAATGAGCAGTTCTTC. The gene calls are TRBV27 and TRBJ2-1, with D perhaps TRBD2 (6 bases). CDR1 is MNHEY and CDR2 is SMNVEV in the germline V gene (reference sequence). The CDR3 has 15 amino acids. V lost 2 bases and J lost 7, with 15 bases in between.

This clonotype was counted between two and nine times. V and J are TRBV12-5 and TRBJ2-7; the D gene is possibly TRBD2 (5 bases). The CDR3 contains 12 residues. The germline V gene has CDR1 LGHNT and CDR2 FRNRAP. The ends were cut back, 5 bases at V and 2 bases at J, with 7 bases in the middle. The CDR3 DNA follows: TGTGCTAGTGGTCCCGGGACCTACGAGCAGTACTTC. Translation: CASGPGTYEQYF.

This clonotype has a count of ten or more. The chain couples TRBV28 to TRBJ1-6; TRBD1 is a possible D gene (6 bases). V lost 5 bases, J lost 11 bases, and 19 bases lay in between. The CDR3 extends over 15 amino acids. The V gene's germline CDR1 is MDHEN and CDR2 SYDVKM. The CDR3: CASSPHGTSGPPLHF. The CDR3 nucleotides are TGTGCCAGCAGTCCACATGGGACATCTGGGCCACCCCTCCACTTT.

The chain employs TRBV4-3 and TRBJ1-4; no definite D call. This CDR3 is 16 amino acids long. Between the trimmed V and J ends, which lost 4 bases and 0 bases, there was a span of 12 bases. Germline CDR1 reads LGHNA; CDR2 reads YSLEER. DNA of the CDR3: TGCGCCAGCAGCCGCGGACTAGCGGCAACTAATGAAAAACTGTTTTTT. As protein: CASSRGLAATNEKLFF.

This clonotype was found many times. The chain combines TRBV29-1 with TRBJ2-1; perhaps D is TRBD1 or TRBD2 (6 bases each). V gave up 5 bases and J gave up 7 bases, with 15 bases separating them. Germline V gene lookup returns CDR1 SQVTM and CDR2 ANQGSEA. The length of the CDR3 is 13 residues. This CDR3 is CSVTGRRENEQFF. The CDR3 coding sequence is TGCAGCGTTACAGGGCGTCGGGAGAATGAGCAGTTCTTC.

This clonotype has a handful of counts. The chain joins TRBV10-3 to TRBJ2-7; the D gene could be TRBD1 or TRBD2 (5 bases each). Germline V lookup: CDR1 ENHRY, CDR2 SYGVKD. Trimming pared 0 bases from V and 3 bases from J, leaving 9 bases between. This CDR3 spans 14 amino acids. Here the CDR3 DNA reads TGTGCCATCAGTGAGTCAGAGAGGGGCTACGAGCAGTACTTC. It is translated as CAISESERGYEQYF.